Sequencing of this TCR beta chain was carried out in a study of blood T cell repertoires in COVID-19 (TCRdb year 2020). At the level of the whole study: Samples from collaborators originated in the United States, Italy and Spain and spanned both the acute and convalescent phases of COVID-19. The material from the prospective study consisted of cDNA or gDNA derived from T cells, B-cell-depleted T cells, or PBMCs. Deeply sampled blood TCRbeta repertoires from subjects exposed to, actively infected with, or recovered from COVID-19 were included in the dataset. The repertoires were made available in a free public database intended to serve as a resource for research on the immune response to SARS-CoV-2. Samples were obtained from the ongoing ImmuneRACE study (first 160 participants) and from over 1,000 subjects provided by 6 global collaborators. A de-identified subject ID, COVID-19 status, age in years and sex were almost always included in the sample metadata. Where HLA class I and class II types were available, the types were taken from metadata supplied by the sample provider, not from assay-based typing.

The immunoSEQ Assay, a bias-controlled multiplex PCR, was used to amplify TCRbeta CDR3 regions from genomic DNA. Concerning the study's data processing: Within the assay, amplification of reference gene primers was used to estimate how many nucleated cells each sample contained. Sequence reads were collapsed and filtered to measure the absolute abundance of every unique TCRbeta CDR3 rearrangement. For each sample, productive Simpson clonality was calculated as the square root of Simpson's diversity index across productive rearrangements. TCRdb provides this immuneACCESS table in a form limited to in-frame rearrangements. Some clones are lacking; in checked studies, under half of them reflect an unresolved V gene, and why the rest are absent is not known. The V and J calls and clone size were taken over from that table, and D and trimming were inferred from the DNA. For this sample there are approximately 140,000 clones; roughly 88% appear just once. The top ten clones comprise approximately 8% of the sample.

A note on this clone: No cognate antigen has been identified for it. The record has no base qualities; no much larger clone is one base away.

From a lookup of the germline V gene, CDR1 and CDR2 are LGHNA and YNFKEQ. V lost 0 bases and J lost 7 bases; the stretch between them is 7 bases long. Inclusive of the bounding cysteine and phenylalanine, the CDR3 is 12 residues long. Only CDR3 DNA is held: 36 bases, read in frame from base 1. On the study overall, not on this receptor specifically: The quantity of clinical and demographic metadata differed by source and by participant and was supplied without curation.

One collaborating source in Seattle enrolled patients while the patients were actively infected and followed the patients over time throughout the course of disease. Each collaborating institution followed its own protocols to collect whole blood in K2EDTA tubes. For TCRbeta analysis, collaborators shipped samples in one of three forms: frozen whole blood, isolated PBMCs, or DNA extracted from either of those sample types. The source of this sequence is a woman in her sixties with COVID-19, enrolled during active disease. Material: peripheral blood. The chain couples TRBV4-2 to TRBJ2-7; the D region possibly corresponds to TRBD1 (5 bases align). The CDR3 loop reads CASSQEGQEQYF. The bases read TGTGCCAGCAGCCAAGAGGGGCAGGAGCAGTACTTC.